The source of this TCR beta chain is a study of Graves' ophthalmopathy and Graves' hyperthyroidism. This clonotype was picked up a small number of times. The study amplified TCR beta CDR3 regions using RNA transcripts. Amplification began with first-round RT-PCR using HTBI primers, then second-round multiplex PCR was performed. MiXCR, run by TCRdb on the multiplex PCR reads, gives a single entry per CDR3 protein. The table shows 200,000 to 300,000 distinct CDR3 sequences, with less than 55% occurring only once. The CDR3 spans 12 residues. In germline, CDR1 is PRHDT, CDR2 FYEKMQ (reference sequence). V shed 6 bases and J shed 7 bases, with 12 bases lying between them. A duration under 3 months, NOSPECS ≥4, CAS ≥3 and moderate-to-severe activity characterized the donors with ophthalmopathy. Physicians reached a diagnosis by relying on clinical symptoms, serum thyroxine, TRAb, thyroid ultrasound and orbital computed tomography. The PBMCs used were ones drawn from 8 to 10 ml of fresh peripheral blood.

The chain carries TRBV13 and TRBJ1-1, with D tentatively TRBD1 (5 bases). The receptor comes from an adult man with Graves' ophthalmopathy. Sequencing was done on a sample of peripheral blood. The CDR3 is CASSLRDGEAFF. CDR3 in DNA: TGTGCCAGCAGTTTACGGGACGGTGAAGCTTTCTTT.